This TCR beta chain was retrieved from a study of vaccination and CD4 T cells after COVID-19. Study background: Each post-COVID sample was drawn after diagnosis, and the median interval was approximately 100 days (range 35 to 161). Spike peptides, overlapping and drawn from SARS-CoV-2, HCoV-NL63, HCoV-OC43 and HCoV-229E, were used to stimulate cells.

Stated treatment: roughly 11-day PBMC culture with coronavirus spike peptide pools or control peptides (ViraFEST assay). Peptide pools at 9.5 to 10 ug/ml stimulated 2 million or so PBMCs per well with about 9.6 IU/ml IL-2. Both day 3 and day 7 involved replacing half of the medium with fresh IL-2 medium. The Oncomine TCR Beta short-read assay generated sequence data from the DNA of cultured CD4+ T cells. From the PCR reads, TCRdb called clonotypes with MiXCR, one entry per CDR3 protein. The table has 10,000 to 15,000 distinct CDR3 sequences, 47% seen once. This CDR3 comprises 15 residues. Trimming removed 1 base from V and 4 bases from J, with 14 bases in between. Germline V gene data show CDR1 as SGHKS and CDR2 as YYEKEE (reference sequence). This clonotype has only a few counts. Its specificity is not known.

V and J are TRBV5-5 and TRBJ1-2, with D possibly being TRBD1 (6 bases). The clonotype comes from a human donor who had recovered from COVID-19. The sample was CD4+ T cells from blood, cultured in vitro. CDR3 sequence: CASSLLLQGPYGYTF. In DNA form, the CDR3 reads TGTGCCAGCAGCTTGCTCTTACAGGGACCCTATGGCTACACCTTC.